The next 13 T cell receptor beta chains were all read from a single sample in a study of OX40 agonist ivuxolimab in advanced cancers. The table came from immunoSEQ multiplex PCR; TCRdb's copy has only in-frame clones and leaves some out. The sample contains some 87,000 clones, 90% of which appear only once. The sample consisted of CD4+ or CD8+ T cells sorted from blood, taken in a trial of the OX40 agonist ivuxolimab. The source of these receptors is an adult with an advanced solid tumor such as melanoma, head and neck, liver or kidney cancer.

The chain's CDR3 is CAWSREGTQYF. CDR3 DNA sequence: TGTGCCTGGAGTCGGGAGGGTACGCAGTATTTT. J is TRBJ2-3 and V is TRBV30; TRBD2 matches at 8 bases. CDR1 GTSNPN and CDR2 SVGIG come from the germline V gene (reference sequence). The CDR3 runs to 11 residues. J gave up 8 bases and V 2 bases, and 0 bases lay outside the gene matches. Filled out from reference TRBV30 and TRBJ2-3, the complete variable domain reads SQTIHQWPATLVQPVGSPLSLECTVEGTSNPNLYWYRQAAGRGLQLLFYSVGIGQISSEVPQNLSASRPQDRQFILSSKKLLLSDSGFYLCAWSREGTQYFGPGTRLTVL.

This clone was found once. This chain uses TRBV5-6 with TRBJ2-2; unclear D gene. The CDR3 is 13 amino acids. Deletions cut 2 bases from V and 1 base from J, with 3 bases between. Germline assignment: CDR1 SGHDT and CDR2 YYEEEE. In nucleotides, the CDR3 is TGTGCCAGCAGCTTCCAGAACACCGGGGAGCTGTTTTTT. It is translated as CASSFQNTGELFF.

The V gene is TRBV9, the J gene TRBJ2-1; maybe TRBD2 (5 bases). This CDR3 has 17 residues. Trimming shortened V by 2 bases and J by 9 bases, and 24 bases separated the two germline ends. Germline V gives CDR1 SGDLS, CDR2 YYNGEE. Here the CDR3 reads CASSVDTRSVGGGEQFF. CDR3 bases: TGTGCCAGCAGCGTCGACACTAGATCAGTGGGCGGCGGTGAGCAGTTCTTC.

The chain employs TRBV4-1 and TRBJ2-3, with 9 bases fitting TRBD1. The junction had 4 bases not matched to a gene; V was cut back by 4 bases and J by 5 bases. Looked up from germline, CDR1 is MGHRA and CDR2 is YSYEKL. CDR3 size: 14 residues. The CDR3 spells CASSRGQGLDTQYF. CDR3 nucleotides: TGCGCCAGCAGCCGTGGACAGGGGTTAGATACGCAGTATTTT.

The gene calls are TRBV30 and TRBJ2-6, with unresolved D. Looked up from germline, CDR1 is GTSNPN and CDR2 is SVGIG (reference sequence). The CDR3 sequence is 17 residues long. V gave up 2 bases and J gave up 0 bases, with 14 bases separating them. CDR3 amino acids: CAWSPGRQSSGANVLTF. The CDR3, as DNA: TGTGCCTGGAGTCCCGGTAGGCAATCCTCTGGGGCCAACGTCCTGACTTTC.

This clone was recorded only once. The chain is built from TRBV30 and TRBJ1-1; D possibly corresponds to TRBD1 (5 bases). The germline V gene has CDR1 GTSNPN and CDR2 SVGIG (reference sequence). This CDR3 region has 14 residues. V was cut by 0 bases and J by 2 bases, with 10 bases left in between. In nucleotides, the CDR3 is TGTGCCTGGAGTGTTGGAACAGGAAACACTGAAGCTTTCTTT. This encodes CAWSVGTGNTEAFF.

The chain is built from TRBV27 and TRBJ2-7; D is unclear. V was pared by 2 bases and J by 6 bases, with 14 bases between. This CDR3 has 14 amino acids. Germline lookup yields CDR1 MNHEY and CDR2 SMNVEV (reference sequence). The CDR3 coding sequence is TGTGCCAGCAGTTTAGATGGATCCGGGCGCGAGCAGTACTTC. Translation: CASSLDGSGREQYF.

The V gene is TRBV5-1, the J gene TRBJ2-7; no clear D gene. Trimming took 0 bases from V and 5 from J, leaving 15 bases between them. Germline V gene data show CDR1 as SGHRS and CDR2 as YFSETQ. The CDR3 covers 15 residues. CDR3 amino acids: CASSLEGLDYHEQYF. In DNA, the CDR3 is TGCGCCAGCAGCTTGGAGGGCCTAGATTACCACGAGCAGTACTTC.

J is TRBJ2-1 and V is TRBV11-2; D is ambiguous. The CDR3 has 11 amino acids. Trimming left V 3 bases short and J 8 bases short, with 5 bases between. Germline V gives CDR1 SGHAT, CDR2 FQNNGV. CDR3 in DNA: TGTGCCAGCAGCTTGTTCGATGAGCAGTTCTTC. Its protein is CASSLFDEQFF.

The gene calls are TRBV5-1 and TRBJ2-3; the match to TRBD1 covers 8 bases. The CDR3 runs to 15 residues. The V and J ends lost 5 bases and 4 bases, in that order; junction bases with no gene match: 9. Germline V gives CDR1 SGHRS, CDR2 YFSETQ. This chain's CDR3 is CASSGQGAVPDTQYF. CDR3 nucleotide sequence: TGCGCCAGCAGTGGGCAGGGGGCGGTCCCAGATACGCAGTATTTT.

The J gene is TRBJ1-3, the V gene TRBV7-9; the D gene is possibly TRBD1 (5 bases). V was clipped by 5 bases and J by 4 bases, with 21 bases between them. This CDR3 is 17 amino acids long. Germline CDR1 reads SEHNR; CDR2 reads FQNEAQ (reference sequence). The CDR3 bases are TGTGCCAGCAGCCAGAAGCTTGGGGACCTTACGGGAAACACCATATATTTT. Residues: CASSQKLGDLTGNTIYF.

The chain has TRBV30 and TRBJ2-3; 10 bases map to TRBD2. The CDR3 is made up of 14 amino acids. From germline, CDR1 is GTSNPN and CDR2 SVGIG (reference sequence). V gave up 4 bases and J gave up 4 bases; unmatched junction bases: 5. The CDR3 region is CAWTSGRAADTQYF. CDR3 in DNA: TGTGCCTGGACAAGCGGGAGGGCCGCAGATACGCAGTATTTT.

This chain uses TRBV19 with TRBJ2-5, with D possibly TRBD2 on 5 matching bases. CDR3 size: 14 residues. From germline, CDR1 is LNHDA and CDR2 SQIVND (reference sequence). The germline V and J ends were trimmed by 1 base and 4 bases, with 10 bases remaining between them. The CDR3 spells CASSIGARVETQYF. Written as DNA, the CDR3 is TGTGCCAGTAGTATAGGGGCGAGGGTAGAGACCCAGTACTTC.